These 18 T cell receptor beta chains were sequenced from one sample in a study of sequential checkpoint blockade in melanoma. Treatment given: randomized to nivolumab then ipilimumab (arm A) or the reverse (arm B). This table comes from immunoSEQ multiplex PCR, and its TCRdb copy is limited to in-frame clones, with some not included. Of about 710 clones in the sample, about 20% were seen once. Sequencing was performed on tumor tissue (inferred from file names), taken from a patient given nivolumab and ipilimumab in sequence. These TCRs come from a human donor with melanoma.

This chain links TRBV18 with TRBJ2-1; TRBD2 aligns across 9 bases. This CDR3 has 15 amino acids. V was pared by 3 bases and J by 3 bases, with 3 bases of the junction left unmatched. Germline V CDR1 and CDR2: KGHSH, LQKENI. The CDR3 is CASSPFSGGYNEQFF. The CDR3 bases are TGTGCCAGCTCACCGTTTAGCGGGGGCTACAATGAGCAGTTCTTC. Looking up the rest from reference TRBV18 and TRBJ2-1 gives the full variable domain: NAGVMQNPRHLVRRRGQEARLRCSPMKGHSHVYWYRQLPEEGLKFMVYLQKENIIDESGMPKERFSAEFPKEGPSILRIQQVVRGDSAAYFCASSPFSGGYNEQFFGPGTRLTVL.

This clone showed up just a few times. V usage is TRBV7-6 and J usage is TRBJ2-5; D perhaps matches TRBD1 (5 bases). The CDR3 runs to 15 residues. Germline V gene data show CDR1 as SGHVS and CDR2 as FNYEAQ. V gave up 1 base and J gave up 4 bases, with 13 bases separating them. CDR3 amino acids: CASSLGQGDIETQYF. The CDR3 bases are TGTGCCAGCAGCTTAGGTCAGGGCGATATAGAGACCCAGTACTTC. Combining the CDR3 with reference TRBV7-6 and TRBJ2-5 gives the whole variable domain GAGVSQSPRYKVTKRGQDVALRCDPISGHVSLYWYRQALGQGPEFLTYFNYEAQQDKSGLPNDRFSAERPEGSISTLTIQRTEQRDSAMYRCASSLGQGDIETQYFGPGTRLLVL.

This clone was found once. This chain connects TRBV30 to TRBJ1-2; D not certain. With 5 bases removed from V and 4 bases from J, the gap between germline ends came to 17 bases. CDR3 length equals 14 residues. CDR1 and CDR2 from the germline V gene are GTSNPN and SVGIG (reference sequence). The CDR3 nucleotides are TGTGCCTGGCAGACTGCCGGACGGTCCTATGGCTACACCTTC. Its translation is CAWQTAGRSYGYTF.

This clone was detected once. The chain has TRBV19 and TRBJ1-5; TRBD1 might be the D (6 bases). Germline V gene lookup returns CDR1 LNHDA and CDR2 SQIVND (reference sequence). This CDR3 is built from 17 residues. V was pared by 3 bases and J by 0 bases, with 15 bases between. CDR3: CASSIEGGQNSNQPQHF. The CDR3 nucleotides read TGTGCCAGTAGTATTGAGGGCGGACAGAATAGCAATCAGCCCCAGCATTTT.

This clone was picked up a small number of times. This chain links TRBV28 with TRBJ2-3; D is perhaps TRBD1 (5 bases). This CDR3 has 13 amino acids. CDR1 MDHEN and CDR2 SYDVKM come from the germline V gene. Between the trimmed V and J ends, which lost 6 bases and 3 bases, there was a span of 10 bases. The CDR3 DNA reads as TGTGCCAGCAGGGGCCCAGGGACAGATACGCAGTATTTT. Translated: CASRGPGTDTQYF.

The rearrangement uses TRBV15 and TRBJ2-3, with TRBD2 matching over 7 bases. The V and J ends lost 0 bases and 2 bases, in that order; junction bases with no gene match: 5. The germline V gene encodes CDR1 LNHNV and CDR2 YYDKDF (reference sequence). The CDR3 covers 16 residues. CDR3 DNA: TGTGCCACCAGCAGAGATAGCGGGCGAAACACAGATACGCAGTATTTT. Translated: CATSRDSGRNTDTQYF.

By share, this clone ranks as medium-sized. In DNA form, the CDR3 reads TGTGCCAGCAGTTTGACAGGGGTCTTAGAGACCCAGTACTTC. This codes for CASSLTGVLETQYF. The J gene is TRBJ2-5, the V gene TRBV11-3; 8 bases fit TRBD1. This CDR3 is built from 14 residues. CDR1 and CDR2 (germline): SGHNT, YENEEA. V trimming: 6 bases; J trimming: 4 bases; junction bases outside the gene matches: 7.

This clone has more than one count but fewer than ten. The chain links TRBV19 to TRBJ2-7, with 7 positions matching TRBD1. Germline V gene sequence: CDR1 LNHDA, CDR2 SQIVND (reference sequence). There are 13 residues in the CDR3. With 4 bases clipped from V and 3 bases from J, the junction kept 3 bases outside the gene matches. CDR3 protein: CASSRDSHYEQYF. The CDR3 region has the DNA TGTGCCAGTAGTAGGGACAGTCACTACGAGCAGTACTTC.

This clone was observed a few times. The V gene is TRBV19, the J gene TRBJ2-1; weak D call: TRBD2 (6 bases). The CDR3 has 13 amino acids. V was clipped by 3 bases and J by 10 bases, with 13 bases between them. Germline V gene lookup returns CDR1 LNHDA and CDR2 SQIVND (reference sequence). The CDR3 nucleotides are TGTGCCAGTAGTATGGGGAGGACGGGGGAGCAGTTCTTC. It is translated as CASSMGRTGEQFF.

The chain recombines TRBV25-1 with TRBJ2-3, with a weak D call TRBD2 (5 bases). Germline V lookup: CDR1 MGHDK, CDR2 SYGVNS. The CDR3 totals 14 residues. Trimming left V 9 bases short and J 2 bases short, with 15 bases between. Here the CDR3 reads CASCEGPNTDTQYF. The CDR3 nucleotides read TGTGCCAGTTGCGAGGGCCCGAACACAGATACGCAGTATTTT.

This clone is large. V is TRBV28 and J is TRBJ1-1, with TRBD1 identical over 7 bases. Trimming cost V 10 bases and J 7 bases; bases outside gene matches: 15. From germline, CDR1 is MDHEN and CDR2 SYDVKM. The CDR3 consists of 14 residues. For the CDR3, the DNA is TGTGCCATCCCTAGGGGGCTAAACGAAGGTGAAGCTTTCTTT. Residues: CAIPRGLNEGEAFF.

The chain combines TRBV14 with TRBJ1-2; TRBD1 matches 7 bases. Germline assignment: CDR1 SGHDN and CDR2 FVKESK. The CDR3 spans 18 residues. The V and J ends lost 0 bases and 5 bases, in that order; junction bases with no gene match: 15. CDR3: CASSQDLMGRGKAYGYTF. The CDR3 region has the DNA TGTGCCAGCAGCCAAGATCTGATGGGCAGGGGGAAGGCATATGGCTACACCTTC.

The chain is built from TRBV30 and TRBJ1-4; D is unresolved. Trimming pared 1 base from V and 8 bases from J, leaving 14 bases between. The CDR3 sequence is 14 residues long. Germline-derived CDR1 and CDR2 are GTSNPN and SVGIG (reference sequence). CDR3 amino acids: CAWSGAPLEEKLFF. CDR3 coding DNA: TGTGCCTGGAGTGGGGCACCGCTTGAGGAAAAACTGTTTTTT.

V gene TRBV10-3 combines with J gene TRBJ2-7; TRBD1 matches at 9 bases. The germline V gene encodes CDR1 ENHRY and CDR2 SYGVKD. The J segment lost 2 bases and the V segment lost 2 bases, leaving 7 bases of the junction unmatched. The CDR3 is 16 amino acids. CDR3 protein: CAISETAGQGPYEQYF. CDR3 DNA: TGTGCCATCAGTGAGACTGCGGGACAGGGTCCCTACGAGCAGTACTTC.

In this sample, this clone is medium-sized. This chain links TRBV12-5 with TRBJ2-1, with no clear D. The CDR3 is 14 residues long. The germline V gene encodes CDR1 LGHNT and CDR2 FRNRAP. The chain's CDR3 is CASMGINSYNEQFF. The CDR3 DNA reads as TGTGCCAGCATGGGAATCAACTCCTACAATGAGCAGTTCTTC.

Sample share makes this clone medium-sized. This chain links TRBV6-8 with TRBJ2-7, with D possibly TRBD2 on 6 matching bases. V lost 10 bases, J lost 3 bases, and 19 bases lay in between. From germline, CDR1 is MNHGY and CDR2 SAAAGT. The CDR3 loop spans 14 amino acids. The CDR3 spells CAITLGAGFYEQYF. For the CDR3, the DNA is TGTGCCATAACTCTGGGCGCGGGGTTCTACGAGCAGTACTTC.

This clone rates as large (0.1 to 1%). This sequence joins TRBV9 and TRBJ1-2, with D maybe TRBD1 (5 bases). The CDR3 has 13 residues. From germline, CDR1 is SGDLS and CDR2 YYNGEE. Trimming took off 3 bases at V and 3 bases at J, with 9 bases between the two ends. CDR3 sequence: CASSAGHDYGYTF. The CDR3 DNA is TGTGCCAGCAGCGCAGGACACGACTATGGCTACACCTTC.

The chain couples TRBV19 to TRBJ2-5; TRBD2 might be the D (6 bases). The CDR3 covers 14 residues. Trimming shortened V by 6 bases and J by 2 bases, and 13 bases separated the two germline ends. Germline V gene sequence: CDR1 LNHDA, CDR2 SQIVND (reference sequence). CDR3: CASSSRTTQETQYF. The CDR3 DNA is TGTGCCAGTAGCTCCCGGACTACTCAAGAGACCCAGTACTTC.